This TCR beta chain originates from a study of early T cells in non-severe SARS-CoV-2 infection. Study-level information: It was bulk RNA from unsorted whole blood that was sequenced, and the chains were unpaired. General study results and limits: The matching step, a VDJdb search, favored anti-spike CD8 responses and missed private and CD4 specificities.

CDR1 MNHNS and CDR2 SASEGT come from the germline V gene. This CDR3 is built from 16 residues. V was clipped by 6 bases and J by 3 bases; unmatched bases: 11. Individually, cDNA molecules had unique molecular identifiers attached to them. Each CDR3 protein gets one entry after TCRdb re-called the 5' RACE reads with MiXCR. The sample yields 90,000 to 120,000 distinct CDR3 sequences, 9.5% to 13% seen once. This clonotype came up many times. As yet, its antigen is unknown. The chain uses TRBV6-1 and TRBJ2-5, with 9 bases aligning to TRBD1. The TCR was taken from an adult who was a healthcare worker with PCR-confirmed SARS-CoV-2 infection or an uninfected control (not recorded which). Material for sequencing was whole blood. CDR3 amino acids: CASSPLWGQGEETQYF. CDR3 in DNA: TGTGCCAGCAGCCCACTCTGGGGACAGGGTGAAGAGACCCAGTACTTC.